This passage covers 25 T cell receptor beta chains from one sample sequenced in a study of blood T cell repertoires in COVID-19. Method: immunoSEQ multiplex PCR; TCRdb's copy keeps in-frame clones and lacks some. The sample yields hundreds of thousands of clones, under 90% seen once. Material for sequencing was PBMCs or T cells enriched from blood (not recorded which). The receptor source for this set is a man aged 30-40 years with acute COVID-19.

The V call is TRBV14, the J call TRBJ2-7, with 9 nucleotides matching TRBD2. V lost 5 bases, J lost 4 bases, and 9 bases stayed unmatched. The germline V gene has CDR1 SGHDN and CDR2 FVKESK. The CDR3 totals 15 residues. The CDR3 reads CASSVGASGVYEQYV. CDR3 DNA: TGTGCCAGCAGCGTCGGGGCTAGCGGGGTATACGAGCAGTACGTC.

This clone was detected only a few times. This rearrangement joins TRBV28 to TRBJ2-1, with 13 bases identical to TRBD2. The CDR3 runs 16 residues. J gave up 7 bases and V 3 bases, and 6 bases lay outside the gene matches. Per the germline V gene, CDR1 is MDHEN and CDR2 is SYDVKM. CDR3 sequence: CASSFLLAGGRNEQFF. DNA of the CDR3: TGTGCCAGCAGTTTCCTACTAGCGGGAGGGCGGAATGAGCAGTTCTTC.

With respect to this clone: Other DNA sequences in this sample translate to the same CDR3. V is TRBV11-3 and J is TRBJ2-3, with a weak D call TRBD2 (5 bases). This CDR3 contains 15 residues. Germline V gene data show CDR1 as SGHNT and CDR2 as YENEEA. Deletions cut 5 bases from V and 0 bases from J, with 12 bases between. The CDR3: CASSPSGTSTDTQYF. In nucleotides, the CDR3 is TGTGCCAGCAGCCCCAGCGGAACTAGCACAGATACGCAGTATTTT.

The rearrangement links TRBV6-5 to TRBJ2-2; D call uncertain. Germline V CDR1 and CDR2: MNHEY, SVGAGI. Trimming stripped 8 bases from V and 4 bases from J, with 17 bases between. The CDR3 is made up of 15 amino acids. The CDR3 is CASREIPLGTGELFF. CDR3 in DNA: TGTGCCAGCCGCGAAATTCCCCTCGGCACCGGGGAGCTGTTTTTT.

V gene TRBV4-3 combines with J gene TRBJ1-1; TRBD1 matches at 8 bases. With V trimmed by 4 bases and J by 0 bases, 4 bases remained unmatched. Looked up from germline, CDR1 is LGHNA and CDR2 is YSLEER. The CDR3 totals 15 residues. In nucleotides, the CDR3 is TGCGCCAGCAGCCGGGGACAGGACATGAACACTGAAGCTTTCTTT. It specifies CASSRGQDMNTEAFF.

This chain joins TRBV6-5 and TRBJ2-1; 8 positions match TRBD2. The CDR3 has 15 amino acids. Germline lookup yields CDR1 MNHEY and CDR2 SVGAGI. V was pared by 4 bases and J by 5 bases, with 7 bases of the junction left unmatched. The chain's CDR3 is CASSSGTSRNNEQFF. The CDR3 DNA sequence: TGTGCCAGCAGTTCCGGGACTAGTCGGAACAATGAGCAGTTCTTC.

The chain couples TRBV4-3 to TRBJ2-2; possible D gene TRBD1, 5 bases. Germline CDR1 reads LGHNA; CDR2 reads YSLEER. Between the trimmed V and J ends, which lost 0 bases and 1 base, there was a span of 9 bases. The CDR3 is 16 amino acids. CDR3 sequence reads: CASSQDFGQNTGELFF. The CDR3 DNA is TGCGCCAGCAGCCAAGATTTCGGACAGAACACCGGGGAGCTGTTTTTT.

The chain uses TRBV30 and TRBJ2-1; tentative D call: TRBD2 (5 bases). The germline V gene encodes CDR1 GTSNPN and CDR2 SVGIG (reference sequence). The V and J ends lost 3 bases and 7 bases respectively, with 10 bases between them. The CDR3 is 12 residues long. This chain's CDR3 is CAWRGRVNEQFF. The CDR3 bases are TGTGCCTGGAGAGGGCGGGTGAATGAGCAGTTCTTC.

The chain links TRBV18 to TRBJ2-1, with D perhaps matching TRBD2 (5 bases). V was pared by 3 bases and J by 5 bases, with 11 bases between. The CDR3 loop spans 14 amino acids. Germline values: CDR1 KGHSH, CDR2 LQKENI. In nucleotides, the CDR3 is TGTGCCAGCTCACCCCGACGGGGTAACAATGAGCAGTTCTTC. It translates to CASSPRRGNNEQFF.

The chain uses TRBV6-4 and TRBJ2-5, with D unresolved. Between the trimmed V and J ends, which lost 0 bases and 6 bases, there was a span of 11 bases. CDR1 and CDR2 from the germline V gene are MRHNA and SNTAGT. The CDR3 spans 14 residues. CDR3 region: CASSDSPGSKTQYF. The CDR3 bases are TGTGCCAGCAGTGACTCGCCGGGTAGTAAGACCCAGTACTTC.

This chain links TRBV21-1 with TRBJ2-7; the D segment call TRBD1 is taken from the table without a DNA check. TRBV21-1 is a pseudogene locus. CDR3 size: 15 residues. The CDR3 reads CASSIGQGSSYEQYV. In DNA form, the CDR3 reads TGTGCCAGCAGCATTGGACAGGGGAGCTCCTACGAGCAGTACGTC.

The gene calls are TRBV10-1 and TRBJ1-2; no reliable D call. The V and J ends lost 0 bases and 2 bases respectively, with 7 bases between them. The V gene's germline CDR1 is WNHNN and CDR2 SYGVQD (reference sequence). The CDR3 has 14 amino acids. CDR3: CASSESRLNYGYTF. The CDR3 DNA sequence: TGCGCCAGCAGTGAGTCCCGACTGAACTATGGCTACACCTTC.

V gene TRBV28 combines with J gene TRBJ1-3; D might be TRBD1 (5 bases). Trimming left V 3 bases short and J 0 bases short, with 15 bases between. The CDR3 is made up of 17 amino acids. From germline, CDR1 is MDHEN and CDR2 SYDVKM. The CDR3 is CASSLAGHRLSGNTIYF. The CDR3 region has the DNA TGTGCCAGCAGTTTGGCGGGGCACAGACTCTCTGGAAACACCATATATTTT.

This chain links TRBV5-1 with TRBJ2-1, with D tentatively TRBD1 (6 bases). This CDR3 contains 14 residues. Germline V gene data show CDR1 as SGHRS and CDR2 as YFSETQ. V dropped 0 bases and J dropped 9 bases, with 13 bases sitting between them. CDR3 loop: CASSLVSIGGEQFF. The DNA for the CDR3 is TGCGCCAGCAGCTTGGTTTCCATAGGGGGTGAGCAGTTCTTC. The variable domain in full, with the rest retrieved from reference TRBV5-1 and TRBJ2-1, is KAGVTQTPRYLIKTRGQQVTLSCSPISGHRSVSWYQQTPGQGLQFLFEYFSETQRNKGNFPGRFSGRQFSNSRSEMNVSTLELGDSALYLCASSLVSIGGEQFFGPGTRLTVL.

The chain uses TRBV19 and TRBJ1-1; D ambiguous. Germline V CDR1 and CDR2: LNHDA, SQIVND (reference sequence). The V and J ends lost 4 bases and 0 bases respectively, with 12 bases between them. This CDR3 spans 15 amino acids. CDR3 amino acids: CASSNAVRVNTEAFF. The CDR3 DNA reads TGTGCCAGTAGTAACGCGGTCCGGGTGAACACTGAAGCTTTCTTT.

This clone was observed a handful of times. The chain recombines TRBV28 with TRBJ1-1; D remains unclear. The CDR3 is 11 amino acids. The germline gives CDR1 MDHEN, CDR2 SYDVKM. The ends were cut back, 6 bases at V and 9 bases at J, with 11 bases in the middle. In DNA, the CDR3 is TGTGCCAGCAGGCTGAGGGAGAAAGCTTTCTTT. As protein: CASRLREKAFF.

The V and J genes are TRBV6-5 and TRBJ1-2; 10 nucleotides align to TRBD1. The germline V gene encodes CDR1 MNHEY and CDR2 SVGAGI. The trim removed 7 bases at V and 7 bases at J, leaving 9 bases unmatched. The CDR3 has 14 residues. In DNA form, the CDR3 reads TGTGCCAGCACCATGACAGGGGGCGAGAGTGGCTACACCTTC. Translating it yields CASTMTGGESGYTF.

The chain joins TRBV5-1 to TRBJ2-3; TRBD2 matches at 14 bases. Germline lookup yields CDR1 SGHRS and CDR2 YFSETQ. The CDR3 length is 17 residues. V was pared by 1 base and J by 6 bases, with 7 bases of the junction left unmatched. The DNA for the CDR3 is TGCGCCAGCAGCTTGCAGACTAGCGGGGGGGCCTGGGATACGCAGTATTTT. It codes for CASSLQTSGGAWDTQYF.

This chain uses TRBV19 with TRBJ1-3; TRBD1 might be the D (5 bases). The germline V gene has CDR1 LNHDA and CDR2 SQIVND (reference sequence). V was pared by 7 bases and J by 4 bases, with 14 bases between. CDR3 length: 14 residues. The CDR3 DNA follows: TGTGCCAGTACCGTAGCAGGGATGGGAAACACCATATATTTT. Translating it yields CASTVAGMGNTIYF.

The gene calls are TRBV19 and TRBJ1-1; TRBD1 agrees at 9 bases. V was pared by 4 bases and J by 1 base, with 7 bases of the junction left unmatched. The germline V gene has CDR1 LNHDA and CDR2 SQIVND (reference sequence). There are 16 residues in the CDR3. CDR3 in DNA: TGTGCCAGTAGTAGGGGACAGGGAAAGACGAACACTGAAGCTTTCTTT. It translates to CASSRGQGKTNTEAFF.

Concerning this clone itself: The junction shows a germline mismatch at one end, possibly a read error. The chain employs TRBV5-1 and TRBJ2-1, with TRBD1 identical over 8 bases. Germline loops: CDR1 SGHRS, CDR2 YFSETQ. The length of the CDR3 is 14 residues. CDR3 protein: CASRGQSEYNEQFF. The CDR3 coding sequence is TGTGCCAGCAGGGGGCAGAGTGAGTACAATGAGCAGTTCTTC.

The chain combines TRBV5-4 with TRBJ1-6, with 10 positions matching TRBD1. The CDR3 runs to 15 residues. The trim removed 0 bases at V and 8 bases at J, leaving 2 bases unmatched. Germline lookup yields CDR1 SGHNT and CDR2 YYREEE (reference sequence). CDR3 loop: CASSLVGTGDSPLHF. In DNA, the CDR3 is TGTGCCAGCAGCTTGGTCGGGACAGGGGATTCACCCCTCCACTTT.

The chain couples TRBV3-1 (or the pseudogene TRBV3-2) to TRBJ2-7; the match to TRBD1 covers 9 bases. Germline V gene sequence: CDR1 LGHDT, CDR2 YNNKEL (reference sequence). The junction had 10 bases not matched to a gene; V was cut back by 1 base and J by 6 bases. This CDR3 region has 16 residues. The CDR3 coding sequence is TGTGCCAGCAGCCAAGTCCCCAAGACAGGGGGTGGCGAGCAGTACGTC. Protein product: CASSQVPKTGGGEQYV.

CDR3 sequence reads: CASSPIDRDGTEAFF. In DNA form, the CDR3 reads TGTGCCAGTAGTCCAATAGACAGGGATGGCACTGAAGCTTTCTTT. This chain connects TRBV19 to TRBJ1-1; 7 bases align to TRBD1. Unmatched junction bases numbered 10, after V lost 5 bases and J lost 4 bases. The CDR3 extends over 15 amino acids. Germline CDR1 LNHDA, CDR2 SQIVND (reference sequence).

This clone was detected once. The chain is built from TRBV27 and TRBJ2-6; TRBD2 matches 7 bases. The junction had 8 bases not matched to a gene; V was cut back by 3 bases and J by 0 bases. The CDR3 loop spans 18 amino acids. The germline V gene has CDR1 MNHEY and CDR2 SMNVEV (reference sequence). CDR3 sequence: CASSLSSGLTSGANVLTF. The CDR3 DNA reads TGTGCCAGCAGTTTGTCTAGCGGATTAACCTCTGGGGCCAACGTCCTGACTTTC.